A selection of T cell receptor beta chains follows, all from one sample in a study of neurological immune-mediated disorders. TCRdb re-derived calls from the 5' RACE reads in MiXCR, one entry per CDR3 protein. In the table there are fewer than 90,000 distinct CDR3 sequences, roughly 5% of which are singletons. The sample consisted of PBMCs. These receptors all stem from a man between 18 and 35 years old with multiple sclerosis. Each CDR3 is given with its conserved first and last residue.

>TRBV6-2/TRBV6-3
CASTPRSGRAKNEQFF
>TRBV11-2
CASSLVVIYEQYF
>TRBV7-3
CASSLNWMAEAFF
>TRBV14
CASSGRGLYGYTF
>TRBV7-2
CASSFNGGNEKLFF
>TRBV7-8
CASSPPPWEDNEQFF
>TRBV20-1
CSAREPTKQGYTF
>TRBV9
CASSEGLAGGPDRETQYF
>TRBV29-1
CSVQPTGGHYEQYF
>TRBV20-1
CSALDSNSF
>TRBV18
CASSPTYQQGYEQYF
>TRBV20-1
CSAVGTVDQPQNF
>TRBV5-1
CASSKGLAGGTDTQYF
>TRBV20-1
CSARRPSGRGLFNQPQNF
>TRBV3-1
CASSQEIGSNEKLFF
>TRBV12-3/TRBV12-4
CASGTYRSGNTIYF
>TRBV11-2
CASSSRTRGEAFF
>TRBV12-3/TRBV12-4
CASSLGQGAHQPQNF
>TRBV9
CASSVSGLNTEAFF
>TRBV5-1
CASSPGQGNFEPQHF
>TRBV4-1
CASSQDLSPLHF
>TRBV5-1
CASSPARRSTDTQYF
>TRBV5-1
CASSLWDTGQGNSPLHF
>TRBV20-1
CSARDWFGGATQYF
>TRBV4-1
CASSQALALPLRLF
>TRBV20-1
CSARGQTDYEQYF
>TRBV5-5
CASSLGLPPNEQFF
>TRBV5-1
CASSLDLQSNNEQFF
>TRBV10-3
CAITDRTVSPYEQYF
>TRBV12-3/TRBV12-4
CASSLDDGTGYGYTF
>TRBV20-1
CSARVLGDIQYF